The 19 T cell receptor beta chains listed next were all sequenced from one sample in a study of blood T cell repertoires in COVID-19. Assay: immunoSEQ multiplex PCR; the TCRdb copy retains only in-frame clones and omits some. The sample yields 140,000 to 150,000 clones, about 82% seen once. Sequenced sample: peripheral blood. Source of these receptors: a woman in her thirties or forties with active or convalescent COVID-19.

The chain is built from TRBV6-5 and TRBJ2-2; TRBD2 agrees at 8 bases. The CDR3 is made up of 14 amino acids. Germline CDR1 is MNHEY and CDR2 is SVGAGI. V shed 6 bases and J 3 bases; nucleotides not matched to a gene: 3. The CDR3 bases are TGTGCCAGCAGCCAGCGGGGGTACACCGGGGAGCTGTTTTTT. It translates to CASSQRGYTGELFF.

The rearrangement links TRBV18 to TRBJ1-2; the match to TRBD1 covers 9 bases. Germline CDR1 is KGHSH and CDR2 is LQKENI. J lost 8 bases, V lost 3 bases, and 7 bases had no gene match. The CDR3 runs 14 residues. The chain's CDR3 is CASSPPGQGEGYTF. The CDR3 DNA follows: TGTGCCAGCTCACCCCCGGGACAGGGAGAAGGCTACACCTTC. The full variable domain, its missing parts supplied by reference TRBV18 and TRBJ1-2, is NAGVMQNPRHLVRRRGQEARLRCSPMKGHSHVYWYRQLPEEGLKFMVYLQKENIIDESGMPKERFSAEFPKEGPSILRIQQVVRGDSAAYFCASSPPGQGEGYTFGSGTRLTVV.

The V gene is TRBV11-2, the J gene TRBJ2-7; 10 bases are shared with TRBD1. The germline gives CDR1 SGHAT, CDR2 FQNNGV. Trimming removed 1 base from V and 1 base from J; junction bases left unmatched: 1. The CDR3 totals 15 residues. The CDR3 DNA reads TGTGCCAGCAGCTTAGCGGGACAGGGGTCCTACGAGCAGTACTTC. Protein: CASSLAGQGSYEQYF.

The chain joins TRBV28 to TRBJ1-6; TRBD1 agrees at 7 bases. The CDR3 runs to 14 residues. V shed 5 bases and J 14 bases; nucleotides not matched to a gene: 12. Per germline, CDR1 MDHEN and CDR2 SYDVKM. The CDR3 here is CASSLRQGPSALHF. The CDR3 DNA follows: TGTGCCAGCAGTCTTCGACAGGGCCCCTCCGCCCTCCACTTT.

This sequence joins TRBV7-7 and TRBJ2-1, with D maybe TRBD1 (6 bases). Trimming pared 5 bases from V and 8 bases from J, leaving 19 bases between. This CDR3 spans 15 amino acids. The V gene's germline CDR1 is SSHAT and CDR2 FNYEAQ (reference sequence). The CDR3 is CASSRGLGTSDEQFF. In DNA form, the CDR3 reads TGTGCCAGCAGCAGAGGCCTGGGGACATCCGATGAGCAGTTCTTC.

This clone was seen a few times. The same CDR3 can be traced to other DNA sequences in this sample. This rearrangement joins TRBV6-1 to TRBJ1-1; 8 nucleotides agree with TRBD1. Looked up from germline, CDR1 is MNHNS and CDR2 is SASEGT. J lost 3 bases, V lost 1 base, and 1 base had no gene match. This CDR3 contains 14 residues. CDR3 residues: CASSEDRGDTEAFF. In nucleotides, the CDR3 is TGTGCCAGCAGTGAAGACAGGGGGGACACTGAAGCTTTCTTT.

The table lists this clone with a few counts. The chain carries TRBV5-5 and TRBJ2-7, with 7 nucleotides matching TRBD2. Germline loops: CDR1 SGHKS, CDR2 YYEKEE (reference sequence). CDR3 length: 16 residues. V shed 0 bases and J 0 bases; nucleotides not matched to a gene: 6. The CDR3 sequence is CASSLESGASSYEQYF. Here the CDR3 DNA reads TGTGCCAGCAGCTTGGAGAGCGGGGCGAGCTCCTACGAGCAGTACTTC.

This chain links TRBV6-5 with TRBJ1-2; perhaps TRBD1 as D (5 bases). V gave up 0 bases and J gave up 4 bases, with 9 bases separating them. Looked up from germline, CDR1 is MNHEY and CDR2 is SVGAGI. This CDR3 contains 14 residues. CDR3 amino acids: CASSYSGGGYGYTF. The CDR3 nucleotides are TGTGCCAGCAGTTACTCGGGGGGTGGCTATGGCTACACCTTC.

The V and J genes are TRBV19 and TRBJ2-6; TRBD1 might be the D (5 bases). Trimming removed 4 bases from V and 4 bases from J, with 11 bases in between. The V gene's germline CDR1 is LNHDA and CDR2 SQIVND (reference sequence). The CDR3 consists of 15 residues. The CDR3 here is CASSKGVLGANVLTF. CDR3 in DNA: TGTGCCAGTAGTAAAGGGGTTTTGGGGGCCAACGTCCTGACTTTC.

This clone was detected only a few times. The chain uses TRBV9 and TRBJ1-1; D remains ambiguous. In germline, CDR1 is SGDLS, CDR2 YYNGEE. V dropped 0 bases and J dropped 3 bases, with 6 bases sitting between them. The CDR3 sequence is 13 residues long. Here the CDR3 reads CASSVESDTEAFF. The CDR3 nucleotides read TGTGCCAGCAGCGTAGAATCGGACACTGAAGCTTTCTTT.

This clone was observed a single time. This sequence joins TRBV19 and TRBJ2-7; D is unresolved. V lost 9 bases and J 3 bases, leaving 21 bases between the germline ends. CDR3 length: 15 amino acids. Germline V lookup: CDR1 LNHDA, CDR2 SQIVND (reference sequence). CDR3 in amino acids: CARQTDRRVNYEQYF. CDR3 bases: TGTGCCAGACAAACGGATCGGAGAGTTAACTACGAGCAGTACTTC. The entire variable domain, with the rest obtained from reference TRBV19 and TRBJ2-7, is as follows: DGGITQSPKYLFRKEGQNVTLSCEQNLNHDAMYWYRQDPGQGLRLIYYSQIVNDFQKGDIAEGYSVSREKKESFPLTVTSAQKNPTAFYLCARQTDRRVNYEQYFGPGTRLTVT.

The rearrangement joins TRBV6-5 to TRBJ1-2; TRBD1 might be the D (5 bases). There are 14 residues in the CDR3. Germline loops: CDR1 MNHEY, CDR2 SVGAGI. V lost 8 bases and J 4 bases, leaving 17 bases between the germline ends. CDR3 in amino acids: CASLFFDSLYGYTF. CDR3 DNA sequence: TGTGCCAGCTTGTTCTTTGACAGCCTCTATGGCTACACCTTC.

The CDR3, as DNA: TGTGCCAGTAGTATCGGGGACAAGTATGGCTACACCTTC. Translated, it gives CASSIGDKYGYTF. This chain links TRBV19 with TRBJ1-2; weak D call: TRBD1 (6 bases). V was trimmed by 3 bases and J by 5 bases, leaving 10 bases between them. In germline, CDR1 is LNHDA, CDR2 SQIVND (reference sequence). There are 13 residues in the CDR3.

The CDR3 is CASSLAQGYSYEQYF. In DNA, the CDR3 is TGCGCCAGCAGCTTGGCCCAGGGGTATTCCTACGAGCAGTACTTC. This sequence joins TRBV5-1 and TRBJ2-7, with a tentative D call TRBD1 (6 bases). Trimming took 0 bases from V and 1 from J, leaving 11 bases between them. In germline, CDR1 is SGHRS, CDR2 YFSETQ. The CDR3 extends over 15 amino acids.

V usage is TRBV4-1 and J usage is TRBJ2-5; 14 bases are shared with TRBD2. This CDR3 region has 17 residues. Trimming at V came to 2 bases and at J to 4 bases, leaving 6 bases not matched to a gene. Germline CDR1 reads MGHRA; CDR2 reads YSYEKL. The CDR3 coding sequence is TGCGCCAGCAGCCAAACCGGGACTAGCGGGAGAGGAGAGACCCAGTACTTC. Its translation is CASSQTGTSGRGETQYF.

The chain is built from TRBV30 and TRBJ1-5; D possibly corresponds to TRBD1 (5 bases). Germline V gene data show CDR1 as GTSNPN and CDR2 as SVGIG (reference sequence). V gave up 4 bases and J gave up 4 bases, with 11 bases separating them. This CDR3 spans 13 amino acids. The CDR3 bases are TGTGCCTGGACCTTGGGGGGGAATCAGCCCCAGCATTTT. Its translation is CAWTLGGNQPQHF.

The rearrangement links TRBV9 to TRBJ2-1; D might be TRBD1 (5 bases). Germline CDR1 reads SGDLS; CDR2 reads YYNGEE. The V end lost 0 bases, the J end lost 5 bases, and 15 bases lay between the germline ends. The CDR3 is 16 amino acids. The CDR3 nucleotides are TGTGCCAGCAGCGTAGCGGCCGTAAGGGGTCACAATGAGCAGTTCTTC. Amino acid sequence: CASSVAAVRGHNEQFF.

This clone was counted once. The CDR3, as DNA: TGTGCCAGCAGCTTGGAGACAGGAAGGAGTGGGGCCAACGTCCTGACTTTC. This codes for CASSLETGRSGANVLTF. V gene TRBV5-4 combines with J gene TRBJ2-6; D possibly corresponds to TRBD1 (6 bases). The CDR3 has 17 residues. V was shortened by 0 bases and J by 3 bases, with 13 bases between the two germline ends. Per germline, CDR1 SGHNT and CDR2 YYREEE (reference sequence).

This sequence joins TRBV7-9 and TRBJ2-2; 8 bases match TRBD2. The CDR3 runs 15 residues. Germline values: CDR1 SEHNR, CDR2 FQNEAQ (reference sequence). CDR3 loop: CVPGGEGTNTGELFF. DNA for the CDR3: TGTGTCCCGGGAGGGGAGGGGACGAACACCGGGGAGCTGTTTTTT.